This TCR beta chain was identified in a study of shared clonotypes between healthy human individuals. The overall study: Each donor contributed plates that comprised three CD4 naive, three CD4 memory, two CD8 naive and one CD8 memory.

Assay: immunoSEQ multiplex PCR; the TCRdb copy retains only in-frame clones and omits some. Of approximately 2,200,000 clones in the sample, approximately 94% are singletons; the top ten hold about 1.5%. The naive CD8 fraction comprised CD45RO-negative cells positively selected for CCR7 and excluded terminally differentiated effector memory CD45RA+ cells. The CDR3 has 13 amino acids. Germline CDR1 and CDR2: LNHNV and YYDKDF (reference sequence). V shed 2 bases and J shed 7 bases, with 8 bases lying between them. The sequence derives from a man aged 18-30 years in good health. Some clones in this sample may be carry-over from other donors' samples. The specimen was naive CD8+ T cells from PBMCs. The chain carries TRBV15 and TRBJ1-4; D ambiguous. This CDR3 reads CATSRHRGEKLFF. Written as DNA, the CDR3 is TGTGCCACCAGCAGACATCGGGGTGAAAAACTGTTTTTT.